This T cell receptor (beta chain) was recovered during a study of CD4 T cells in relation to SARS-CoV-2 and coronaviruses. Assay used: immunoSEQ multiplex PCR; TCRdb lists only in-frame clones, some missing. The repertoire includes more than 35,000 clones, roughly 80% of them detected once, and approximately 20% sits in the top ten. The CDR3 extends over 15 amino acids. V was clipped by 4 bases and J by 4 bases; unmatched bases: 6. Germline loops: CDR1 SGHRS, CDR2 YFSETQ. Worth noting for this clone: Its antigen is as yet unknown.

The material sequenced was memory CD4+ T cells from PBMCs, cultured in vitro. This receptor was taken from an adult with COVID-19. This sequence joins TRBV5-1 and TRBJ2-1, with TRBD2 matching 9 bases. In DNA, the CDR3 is TGCGCCAGCAGCCACCCGGGACTAGCTTACAATGAGCAGTTCTTC. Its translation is CASSHPGLAYNEQFF.